This TCR beta chain was recovered during a study of siplizumab effects on memory and regulatory T cells. Researchers sequenced unstimulated naive, memory, effector memory and TEMRA subsets in a few donor pairs. V was shortened by 2 bases and J by 7 bases, with 15 bases between the two germline ends. The CDR3 spans 15 residues. Germline V lookup: CDR1 MNHEY, CDR2 SVGAGI. This table comes from immunoSEQ multiplex PCR, and its TCRdb copy is limited to in-frame clones, with some not included. The table lists 56,000 or so clones, just over 95% of them singletons. General observations from the study: Treatment with siplizumab left mappable alloreactive CD4+ clones averaging nearly 70% Treg-derived, compared with 25% to 30% in controls. The authors could not assign a naive or memory phenotype to roughly 80-96% of proliferating CD4+ or CD8+ clones. Greater diversity than memory cells seemed evident in naive T cells, which also appeared to be major alloresponse contributors.

To note about this clone: The antigen is undetermined.

This TCR was sampled from a human donor in good health. Sequenced material: naive CD8+ T cells sorted from blood. The chain uses TRBV6-5 and TRBJ2-1; D assignment may be TRBD1 or TRBD2 (6 bases each). The CDR3 protein is CASSYGTGALNEQFF. The CDR3 DNA reads TGTGCCAGCAGTTACGGGACGGGGGCCCTGAATGAGCAGTTCTTC.